This entry lists 21 T cell receptor beta chains sequenced from one sample in a study of T-cell memory formation after mild COVID-19. One entry per CDR3 protein results from TCRdb running MiXCR on the 5' RACE reads. The data show roughly 110,000 distinct CDR3 sequences, about an eighth seen once. Sequenced: PBMCs or a T cell subset sorted from them (not recorded which). These receptors all come from an adult woman who had mild COVID-19 (a few samples of this study predate the infection). Cell type and time point are not known.

This chain connects TRBV12-3 or TRBV12-4 to TRBJ2-2; TRBD2 might be the D (5 bases). The CDR3 length is 14 residues. Trimming stripped 5 bases from V and 9 bases from J, with 16 bases between. CDR3 in amino acids: CASSSGLRRWELFF. CDR3 sequence (DNA): TGTGCCAGCAGTAGCGGACTGAGAAGATGGGAGCTGTTTTTT.

In this sample, this clonotype turned up a few times. The V call is TRBV12-3 or TRBV12-4, the J call TRBJ2-1; TRBD2 matches at 10 bases. This CDR3 comprises 15 residues. The ends lost 3 bases at V and 6 bases at J; junction bases unmatched: 5. The CDR3 protein is CASSFGSGGSNEQFF. Written as DNA, the CDR3 is TGTGCCAGCAGTTTCGGTAGCGGGGGGAGCAATGAGCAGTTCTTC.

This clonotype was detected ten times or more. The chain employs TRBV5-4 and TRBJ2-1; 10 bases line up with TRBD2. There are 16 residues in the CDR3. The germline V gene encodes CDR1 SGHNT and CDR2 YYREEE (reference sequence). V lost 4 bases to trimming and J lost 1 base; unmatched junction nucleotides: 5. This chain's CDR3 is CASSSSGGPSYNEQFF. The CDR3 coding sequence is TGTGCCAGCAGCAGTAGCGGGGGGCCGTCCTACAATGAGCAGTTCTTC.

The table lists this clonotype with a few counts. This chain joins TRBV7-9 and TRBJ2-1; 9 bases fit TRBD2. With 1 base clipped from V and 5 bases from J, the junction kept 3 bases outside the gene matches. This CDR3 has 15 amino acids. Per germline, CDR1 SEHNR and CDR2 FQNEAQ (reference sequence). CDR3 nucleotide sequence: TGTGCCAGCAGCTTAGTACTAGCGGGCGACAATGAGCAGTTCTTC. Translating it yields CASSLVLAGDNEQFF. The entire variable domain, with the rest obtained from reference TRBV7-9 and TRBJ2-1, is as follows: DTGVSQNPRHKITKRGQNVTFRCDPISEHNRLYWYRQTLGQGPEFLTYFQNEAQLEKSRLLSDRFSAERPKGSFSTLEIQRTEQGDSAMYLCASSLVLAGDNEQFFGPGTRLTVL.

The table lists this clonotype with a few counts. The rearrangement uses TRBV4-3 and TRBJ2-4, with 8 bases that match TRBD2. The V gene end was trimmed by 0 bases and the J gene end by 8 bases; junction bases not matched to a gene: 9. There are 16 residues in the CDR3. The germline CDR1 and CDR2 sequences are LGHNA and YSLEER. This chain's CDR3 is CASSQEVSSGLDIQYF. CDR3 DNA: TGCGCCAGCAGCCAAGAGGTGTCTAGCGGGTTGGACATTCAGTACTTC.

This clonotype occurred a few times. This chain links TRBV7-8 with TRBJ2-1; weak D call: TRBD1 (6 bases). The germline V gene encodes CDR1 SGHVS and CDR2 FQNEAQ. The ends were cut back, 5 bases at V and 0 bases at J, with 14 bases in the middle. There are 16 residues in the CDR3. The CDR3 DNA sequence: TGTGCCAGCAGCCCAGGGGACGGGAACTCCTACAATGAGCAGTTCTTC. Translating it yields CASSPGDGNSYNEQFF.

In its sample, this clonotype was seen a few times. J is TRBJ1-2 and V is TRBV12-3 or TRBV12-4; TRBD1 might be the D (6 bases). The CDR3 spans 12 residues. The ends were cut back, 10 bases at V and 7 bases at J, with 16 bases in the middle. In DNA form, the CDR3 reads TGTGCCACCAACCGGGGGGCTTCTGGCTACACCTTC. Translated: CATNRGASGYTF.

Ten or more counts support this clonotype. This chain uses TRBV20-1 with TRBJ2-7; no reliable D call. The CDR3 is 16 amino acids. Trimming pared 0 bases from V and 0 bases from J, leaving 15 bases between. Germline V gives CDR1 DFQATT, CDR2 SNEGSKA (reference sequence). The CDR3 bases are TGCAGTGCTAGAGATAGGGCAGGCACGGTCTCCTACGAGCAGTACTTC. The encoded protein is CSARDRAGTVSYEQYF.

This clonotype occurred a few times. V and J are TRBV29-1 and TRBJ1-1; D uncertain. The V and J ends lost 4 bases and 3 bases respectively, with 6 bases between them. CDR3 length: 11 residues. Germline V lookup: CDR1 SQVTM, CDR2 ANQGSEA. For the CDR3, the DNA is TGCAGCGTTGGACGGGACACTGAAGCTTTCTTT. Protein product: CSVGRDTEAFF.

This clonotype has more than one count but fewer than ten. CDR3: CSASREDEQYF. The CDR3 DNA sequence: TGCAGTGCTTCCCGTGAGGACGAGCAGTACTTC. V is TRBV20-1 and J is TRBJ2-7; D remains ambiguous. In germline, CDR1 is DFQATT, CDR2 SNEGSKA (reference sequence). Trimming shortened V by 5 bases and J by 5 bases, and 10 bases separated the two germline ends. The CDR3 is made up of 11 amino acids.

The gene calls are TRBV27 and TRBJ1-5, with D perhaps TRBD1 (6 bases). This CDR3 has 14 residues. Germline CDR1 and CDR2: MNHEY and SMNVEV (reference sequence). Trimming removed 2 bases at V and 6 bases at J, with 11 bases between. DNA of the CDR3: TGTGCCAGCAGTTTAGGTTCAGGGGTTCAGCCCCAGCATTTT. Its protein is CASSLGSGVQPQHF.

In this sample, this clonotype turned up a few times. The chain joins TRBV4-1 to TRBJ2-2, with TRBD1 as a possible D gene (5 bases). The CDR3 is made up of 15 amino acids. Per the germline V gene, CDR1 is MGHRA and CDR2 is YSYEKL. V gave up 0 bases and J gave up 1 base, with 6 bases separating them. The CDR3 nucleotides read TGCGCCAGCAGCCAAGAACAGGAGAACACCGGGGAGCTGTTTTTT. It encodes CASSQEQENTGELFF.

The chain carries TRBV7-9 and TRBJ2-7; D possibly corresponds to TRBD1 (6 bases). The V gene's germline CDR1 is SEHNR and CDR2 FQNEAQ (reference sequence). This CDR3 contains 14 residues. V was pared by 4 bases and J by 0 bases, with 10 bases between. DNA for the CDR3: TGTGCCAGCAGCTCGGACAGCCACTCCTACGAGCAGTACTTC. Amino acid sequence: CASSSDSHSYEQYF.

The chain joins TRBV5-6 to TRBJ1-5; 8 bases align to TRBD1. Germline CDR1 reads SGHDT; CDR2 reads YYEEEE. After removal of 0 bases from V and 5 bases from J, the junction contained 7 bases not matched to a gene. This CDR3 has 16 residues. CDR3 DNA: TGTGCCAGCAGCTTGGGTACAGGGGGGACCCATCAGCCCCAGCATTTT. It translates to CASSLGTGGTHQPQHF.

The CDR3 DNA sequence: TGCAGCGTGATCGACAGGGGCTATGGCTACACCTTC. It is translated as CSVIDRGYGYTF. This chain uses TRBV29-1 with TRBJ1-2; TRBD1 matches 8 bases. Germline V lookup: CDR1 SQVTM, CDR2 ANQGSEA. The CDR3 is 12 residues long. J gave up 4 bases and V 6 bases, and 4 bases lay outside the gene matches.

The table lists this clonotype with many counts. The chain uses TRBV20-1 and TRBJ2-5, with 7 bases that match TRBD1. This CDR3 contains 15 residues. CDR1 is DFQATT, CDR2 SNEGSKA, per germline (reference sequence). The J segment lost 3 bases and the V segment lost 7 bases, leaving 14 bases of the junction unmatched. As DNA, the CDR3 is TGCAGTGTCCACAGCCCGACAGGGATGGAAGAGACCCAGTACTTC. Amino acids: CSVHSPTGMEETQYF.

The chain uses TRBV15 and TRBJ2-7; D ambiguous. CDR1 LNHNV and CDR2 YYDKDF come from the germline V gene (reference sequence). The CDR3 covers 13 residues. Trimming took off 3 bases at V and 0 bases at J, with 6 bases between the two ends. This chain's CDR3 is CATSSKVSYEQYF. CDR3 in DNA: TGTGCCACCAGCAGTAAGGTCTCCTACGAGCAGTACTTC.

This sequence joins TRBV19 and TRBJ2-1, with unresolved D. Deletions cut 5 bases from V and 2 bases from J, with 22 bases between. Germline V gene data show CDR1 as LNHDA and CDR2 as SQIVND (reference sequence). This CDR3 comprises 18 residues. As DNA, the CDR3 is TGTGCCAGTAGTCTCTCCCGCAGGTCCGGGCCCACCTACAATGAGCAGTTCTTC. Translation gives CASSLSRRSGPTYNEQFF.

This chain joins TRBV4-3 and TRBJ2-7, with 7 bases matching TRBD1. Germline V gene data show CDR1 as LGHNA and CDR2 as YSLEER. Germline trimming cut 1 base from V and 5 bases from J; bases unmatched to any gene: 5. This CDR3 comprises 14 residues. This CDR3 reads CASSQALDRDEQYF. Here the CDR3 DNA reads TGCGCCAGCAGCCAAGCTCTTGACAGGGACGAGCAGTACTTC.

A few counts support this clonotype. The V and J genes are TRBV9 and TRBJ2-1; TRBD2 agrees at 13 bases. Germline loops: CDR1 SGDLS, CDR2 YYNGEE. The CDR3 runs 16 residues. V was clipped by 4 bases and J by 9 bases; unmatched bases: 10. CDR3 bases: TGTGCCAGCAGCAGTCCCCGGACTAGCGGGGGTGTTGAGCAGTTCTTC. This gives the protein CASSSPRTSGGVEQFF.

There are a few counts of this clonotype. The chain has TRBV5-1 and TRBJ2-1; 7 bases align to TRBD1. Unmatched junction bases numbered 7, after V lost 7 bases and J lost 3 bases. CDR3 size: 14 residues. CDR1 and CDR2 from the germline V gene are SGHRS and YFSETQ. The DNA for the CDR3 is TGCGCCAGCCACTTGACAGGGAACTACAATGAGCAGTTCTTC. It translates to CASHLTGNYNEQFF.